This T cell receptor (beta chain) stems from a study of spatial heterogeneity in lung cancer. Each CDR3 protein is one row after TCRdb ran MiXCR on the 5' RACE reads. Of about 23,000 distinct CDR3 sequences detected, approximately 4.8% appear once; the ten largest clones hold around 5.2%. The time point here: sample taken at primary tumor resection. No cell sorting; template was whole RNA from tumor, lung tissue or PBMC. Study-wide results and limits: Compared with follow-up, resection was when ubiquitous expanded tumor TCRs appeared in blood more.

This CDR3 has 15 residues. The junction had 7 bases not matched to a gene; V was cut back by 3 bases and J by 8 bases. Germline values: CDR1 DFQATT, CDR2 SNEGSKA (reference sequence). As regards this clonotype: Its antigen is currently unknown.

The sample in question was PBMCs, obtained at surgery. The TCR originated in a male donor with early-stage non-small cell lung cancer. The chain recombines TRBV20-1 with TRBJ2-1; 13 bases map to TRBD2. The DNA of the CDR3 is TGCAGTGCTAGGGATCCGGGACTAGCGGGACATGAGCAGTTCTTC. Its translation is CSARDPGLAGHEQFF.